These 23 T cell receptor beta chains were sequenced from one sample in a study of shared clonotypes between healthy human individuals. Sequencing used immunoSEQ multiplex PCR; TCRdb keeps in-frame clones, though not all of them. Among about 700,000 clones, approximately 90% were seen once, and the ten largest hold 20% to 25%. CD8 cells classed as naive were CD45RO-negative and positively selected for CCR7, excluding terminally differentiated effector memory CD45RA+ cells. The sequencing input was naive CD8+ T cells sorted from blood. The receptors derive from a man aged 25-40 years in good health.

The chain is built from TRBV5-6 and TRBJ2-7; 10 nucleotides line up with TRBD2. This CDR3 has 14 amino acids. Looked up from germline, CDR1 is SGHDT and CDR2 is YYEEEE. Unmatched junction bases numbered 6, after V lost 5 bases and J lost 4 bases. The CDR3 spells CASSTGLAEYEQYF. In DNA form, the CDR3 reads TGTGCCAGCAGTACCGGACTAGCGGAGTACGAGCAGTACTTC.

The rearrangement links TRBV30 to TRBJ2-7, with 14 bases fitting TRBD2. The germline CDR1 and CDR2 sequences are GTSNPN and SVGIG (reference sequence). This CDR3 spans 15 amino acids. J lost 6 bases, V lost 2 bases, and 6 bases had no gene match. In DNA form, the CDR3 reads TGTGCCTGGAGTCCGCCGGGACTAGCGGGAGTCGAGCAGTACTTC. Its protein is CAWSPPGLAGVEQYF.

In the case of this clone: Other DNA sequences in the same sample also yield this CDR3. The chain carries TRBV28 and TRBJ2-7, with D uncertain. Trimming left V 3 bases short and J 0 bases short, with 6 bases between. The germline V gene has CDR1 MDHEN and CDR2 SYDVKM. The CDR3 contains 13 residues. DNA of the CDR3: TGTGCCAGCAGTTTTGCCAGCTCCTACGAGCAGTACTTC. This encodes CASSFASSYEQYF.

The gene calls are TRBV9 and TRBJ2-1; 8 bases are a match to TRBD2. Looked up from germline, CDR1 is SGDLS and CDR2 is YYNGEE. This CDR3 is 14 amino acids long. The V gene end was trimmed by 0 bases and the J gene end by 15 bases; junction bases not matched to a gene: 11. The CDR3 region is CASSVGSSGMAPFF. CDR3 DNA sequence: TGTGCCAGCAGCGTAGGAAGTAGCGGGATGGCCCCGTTCTTC.

Worth noting for this clone: This same CDR3 is encoded by further DNA sequences in the sample. The chain is built from TRBV29-1 and TRBJ2-1; D is uncertain. Trimming removed 1 base at V and 4 bases at J, with 5 bases between. The CDR3 runs to 12 residues. Germline CDR1 SQVTM, CDR2 ANQGSEA. DNA for the CDR3: TGCAGCGTTGAAGGGCGTTACAATGAGCAGTTCTTC. Protein sequence: CSVEGRYNEQFF.

The chain combines TRBV6-5 with TRBJ2-2; D is perhaps TRBD2 (6 bases). V gave up 2 bases and J gave up 4 bases, with 14 bases separating them. Germline lookup yields CDR1 MNHEY and CDR2 SVGAGI. The CDR3 is made up of 16 amino acids. CDR3 DNA sequence: TGTGCCAGCAGTTACGGGACGGGGGTTACCACCGGGGAGCTGTTTTTT. This encodes CASSYGTGVTTGELFF.

This clone was counted once. The chain carries TRBV27 and TRBJ2-5, with 9 bases that match TRBD1. The trim removed 5 bases at V and 2 bases at J, leaving 18 bases unmatched. The CDR3 is 19 residues long. Germline V gene sequence: CDR1 MNHEY, CDR2 SMNVEV (reference sequence). The CDR3 sequence: CASSPMGLGTGPFQETQYF. CDR3 bases: TGTGCCAGCAGTCCTATGGGTCTCGGGACAGGGCCGTTTCAAGAGACCCAGTACTTC.

The chain combines TRBV13 with TRBJ1-4; tentative D call: TRBD1 (5 bases). This CDR3 has 16 residues. V gave up 4 bases and J gave up 1 base, with 13 bases separating them. Germline V CDR1 and CDR2: PRHDT, FYEKMQ (reference sequence). CDR3 sequence: CASSSGEGKTNEKLFF. CDR3 DNA: TGTGCCAGCAGCTCGGGCGAGGGGAAAACTAATGAAAAACTGTTTTTT.

J is TRBJ1-2 and V is TRBV2; 7 bases are a match to TRBD1. The CDR3 extends over 11 amino acids. CDR1 and CDR2 from the germline V gene are SNHLY and FYNNEI. V dropped 8 bases and J dropped 4; count of bases not matched to a gene: 1. The CDR3 spells CASRTGYGYTF. CDR3 DNA: TGTGCCAGCCGGACAGGCTATGGCTACACCTTC.

The rearrangement uses TRBV21-1 and TRBJ2-5; the DNA was not used to check the table's D call, TRBD1. TRBV21-1 is an annotated pseudogene. The CDR3 is 15 residues long. CDR3 amino acids: CASSKGRTAGETQYF. Written as DNA, the CDR3 is TGTGCCAGCAGCAAAGGTAGGACAGCAGGAGAGACCCAGTACTTC.

The rearrangement links TRBV28 to TRBJ2-5; D is undetermined. The CDR3 is 13 residues long. Germline CDR1 and CDR2: MDHEN and SYDVKM. The V end was cut by 2 bases, the J end by 2 bases, with 6 bases between. The DNA for the CDR3 is TGTGCCAGCAGTTTAGTAGAACAAGAGACCCAGTACTTC. Protein: CASSLVEQETQYF. Complete variable domain (other parts from reference TRBV28 and TRBJ2-5): DVKVTQSSRYLVKRTGEKVFLECVQDMDHENMFWYRQDPGLGLRLIYFSYDVKMKEKGDIPEGYSVSREKKERFSLILESASTNQTSMYLCASSLVEQETQYFGPGTRLLVL.

Only one count was recorded for this clone. The chain carries TRBV10-2 and TRBJ1-5; no clear D. V lost 3 bases to trimming and J lost 9 bases, with 12 bases between them. CDR1 and CDR2 (germline): WSHSY, SAAADI. The CDR3 sequence is 13 residues long. The CDR3 sequence: CASSDTALWPQHF. The DNA of the CDR3 is TGCGCCAGCAGTGATACGGCCCTTTGGCCCCAGCATTTT.

The chain couples TRBV11-3 to TRBJ2-7; 10 bases are a match to TRBD1. With V trimmed by 4 bases and J by 5 bases, 5 bases remained unmatched. The CDR3 contains 14 residues. Looked up from germline, CDR1 is SGHNT and CDR2 is YENEEA. The CDR3 coding sequence is TGTGCCAGCAGCTCCCGACAGGGGGCTAACGAGCAGTACTTC. Protein product: CASSSRQGANEQYF.

The V and J genes are TRBV6-6 and TRBJ2-3, with D perhaps being TRBD1 or TRBD2 (5 bases each). Trimming cost V 5 bases and J 0 bases, with 12 bases left between them. Germline CDR1 reads MNHNY; CDR2 reads SVGAGI (reference sequence). This CDR3 is 15 amino acids long. CDR3 sequence reads: CASSGTPGSTDTQYF. The CDR3 coding sequence is TGTGCCAGCAGTGGGACGCCCGGTAGCACAGATACGCAGTATTTT.

The chain employs TRBV6-4 and TRBJ2-2; D might be TRBD1 (6 bases). The CDR3 totals 15 residues. The V end lost 6 bases, the J end lost 0 bases, and 11 bases lay between the germline ends. Germline-derived CDR1 and CDR2 are MRHNA and SNTAGT. The CDR3 DNA follows: TGTGCCAGCAGCGCAGGGGCCGCGAACACCGGGGAGCTGTTTTTT. Amino acid sequence: CASSAGAANTGELFF.

The V gene is TRBV11-2, the J gene TRBJ1-5; D not certain. The length of the CDR3 is 16 residues. Germline V gene sequence: CDR1 SGHAT, CDR2 FQNNGV. Trimming took 3 bases from V and 0 from J, leaving 12 bases between them. In DNA form, the CDR3 reads TGTGCCAGCAGCTTTGGTCCCCGGGGTAGCAATCAGCCCCAGCATTTT. Translating it yields CASSFGPRGSNQPQHF.

This chain links TRBV20-1 with TRBJ2-1, with a weak D call TRBD2 (6 bases). The CDR3 extends over 11 amino acids. V was cut by 2 bases and J by 8 bases, with 7 bases left in between. Germline V gene sequence: CDR1 DFQATT, CDR2 SNEGSKA (reference sequence). The CDR3 sequence: CSARRDYEQFF. The CDR3 DNA sequence: TGCAGTGCTAGACGGGACTATGAGCAGTTCTTC.

V is TRBV7-2 and J is TRBJ2-7; 10 nucleotides agree with TRBD2. Germline CDR1 is SGHTA and CDR2 is FQGNSA. J was trimmed by 4 bases and V by 5 bases; bases with no gene match: 5. The CDR3 has 14 residues. CDR3 sequence: CASSPGTSVYEQYF. CDR3 nucleotides: TGTGCCAGCAGCCCAGGGACTAGCGTTTACGAGCAGTACTTC. Full variable domain (rest looked up from reference TRBV7-2 and TRBJ2-7): GAGVSQSPSNKVTEKGKDVELRCDPISGHTALYWYRQSLGQGLEFLIYFQGNSAPDKSGLPSDRFSAERTGGSVSTLTIQRTQQEDSAVYLCASSPGTSVYEQYFGPGTRLTVT.

This chain joins TRBV6-1 and TRBJ2-7; 10 bases are a match to TRBD2. CDR3 length: 14 residues. Per the germline V gene, CDR1 is MNHNS and CDR2 is SASEGT. The trim removed 8 bases at V and 7 bases at J, leaving 11 bases unmatched. The CDR3: CASFSASGSDEQYF. CDR3 bases: TGTGCCAGCTTCTCGGCTAGCGGGAGCGATGAGCAGTACTTC.

CDR3 sequence reads: CASSRGGDSYNEQFF. Written as DNA, the CDR3 is TGCGCCAGCAGTAGGGGCGGGGACTCCTACAATGAGCAGTTCTTC. The V call is TRBV10-2, the J call TRBJ2-1, with a possible D match to TRBD2 (6 bases). The CDR3 has 15 residues. Germline loops: CDR1 WSHSY, CDR2 SAAADI. Trimming took 5 bases from V and 0 from J, leaving 11 bases between them.

The J gene is TRBJ2-7, the V gene TRBV2, with D possibly TRBD1 on 5 matching bases. The CDR3 is 15 amino acids. From germline, CDR1 is SNHLY and CDR2 FYNNEI. Trimming shortened V by 7 bases and J by 2 bases, and 18 bases separated the two germline ends. CDR3 residues: CASIPRVDLAYEQYF. The CDR3 DNA reads TGTGCCAGCATCCCCAGGGTGGATCTCGCCTACGAGCAGTACTTC.

The chain is built from TRBV7-8 and TRBJ2-5; weak D call: TRBD1 (5 bases). Germline CDR1 and CDR2: SGHVS and FQNEAQ. Trimming cost V 4 bases and J 6 bases, with 18 bases left between them. This CDR3 is built from 15 residues. CDR3 sequence reads: CASSSLSRQGKTQYF. The CDR3 bases are TGTGCCAGCAGCTCCTTATCTCGGCAGGGAAAGACCCAGTACTTC.

The V and J genes are TRBV6-1 and TRBJ2-3, with 9 positions matching TRBD1. Germline V CDR1 and CDR2: MNHNS, SASEGT. This CDR3 has 14 amino acids. The J segment lost 3 bases and the V segment lost 7 bases, leaving 5 bases of the junction unmatched. This chain's CDR3 is CASTADRGTDTQYF. The DNA for the CDR3 is TGTGCCAGCACCGCGGACAGGGGAACAGATACGCAGTATTTT.